In its sample, the clone carrying this T cell receptor (beta chain) was seen a few times. The data were taken from a study of response to subunit inactivated influenza vaccine. There are 15 residues in the CDR3. Per the germline V gene, CDR1 is MDHEN and CDR2 is SYDVKM. The trim removed 2 bases at V and 9 bases at J, leaving 12 bases unmatched. One entry per CDR3 protein, called by TCRdb with MiXCR from the RT-PCR reads. The table records a few hundred thousand distinct CDR3 sequences, roughly 7.6% of them present only once. The rearrangement links TRBV28 to TRBJ1-1; TRBD1 aligns across 7 bases. This clonotype was sampled from a man between 50 and 69 years old who received an inactivated influenza vaccine. Source: PBMCs from blood, taken about 23 months after vaccination. This chain's CDR3 is CASSLKGAGGGKAFF. The DNA for the CDR3 is TGTGCCAGCAGTTTAAAGGGGGCGGGAGGCGGAAAAGCTTTCTTT.